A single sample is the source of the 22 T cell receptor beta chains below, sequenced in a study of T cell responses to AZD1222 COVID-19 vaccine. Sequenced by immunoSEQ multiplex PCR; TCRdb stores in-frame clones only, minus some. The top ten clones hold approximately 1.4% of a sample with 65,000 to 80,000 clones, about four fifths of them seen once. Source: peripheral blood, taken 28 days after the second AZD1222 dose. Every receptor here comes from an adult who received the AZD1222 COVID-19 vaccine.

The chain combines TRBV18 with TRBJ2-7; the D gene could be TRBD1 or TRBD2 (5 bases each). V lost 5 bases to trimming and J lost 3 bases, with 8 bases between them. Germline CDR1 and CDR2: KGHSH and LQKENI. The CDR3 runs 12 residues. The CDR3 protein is CASSGDGYEQYF. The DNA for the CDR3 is TGTGCCAGCTCAGGGGACGGCTACGAGCAGTACTTC.

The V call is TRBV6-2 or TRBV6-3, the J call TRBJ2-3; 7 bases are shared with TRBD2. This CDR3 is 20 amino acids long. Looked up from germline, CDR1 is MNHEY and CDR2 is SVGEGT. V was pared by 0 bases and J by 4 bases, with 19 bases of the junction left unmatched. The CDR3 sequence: CASSYSGRETSPFRADTQYF. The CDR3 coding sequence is TGTGCCAGCAGTTACTCAGGGCGTGAGACTAGCCCCTTCCGGGCAGATACGCAGTATTTT.

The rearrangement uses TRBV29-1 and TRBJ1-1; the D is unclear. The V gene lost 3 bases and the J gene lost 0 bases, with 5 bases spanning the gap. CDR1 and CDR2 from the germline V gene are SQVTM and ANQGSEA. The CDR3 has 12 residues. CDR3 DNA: TGCAGCGTTGACTCGATGAACACTGAAGCTTTCTTT. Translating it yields CSVDSMNTEAFF.

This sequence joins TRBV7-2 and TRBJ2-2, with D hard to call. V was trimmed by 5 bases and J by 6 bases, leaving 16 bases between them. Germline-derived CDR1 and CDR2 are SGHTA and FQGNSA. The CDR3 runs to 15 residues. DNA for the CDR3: TGTGCCAGCAGCCCCGATGTGGGCCTTTCCGGGGAGCTGTTTTTT. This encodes CASSPDVGLSGELFF.

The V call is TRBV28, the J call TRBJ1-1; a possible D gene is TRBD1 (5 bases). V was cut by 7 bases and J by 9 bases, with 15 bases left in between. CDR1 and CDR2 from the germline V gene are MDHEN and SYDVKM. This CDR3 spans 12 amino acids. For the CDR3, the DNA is TGTGCCAGCAATACGGGACCGCCTCAAGCTTTCTTT. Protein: CASNTGPPQAFF.

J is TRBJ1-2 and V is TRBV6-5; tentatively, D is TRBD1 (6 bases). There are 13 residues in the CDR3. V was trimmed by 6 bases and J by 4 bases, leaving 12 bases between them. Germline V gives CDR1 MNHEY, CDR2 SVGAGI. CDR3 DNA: TGTGCCAGCAGCGAGGGGGGTGGCTATGGCTACACCTTC. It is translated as CASSEGGGYGYTF.

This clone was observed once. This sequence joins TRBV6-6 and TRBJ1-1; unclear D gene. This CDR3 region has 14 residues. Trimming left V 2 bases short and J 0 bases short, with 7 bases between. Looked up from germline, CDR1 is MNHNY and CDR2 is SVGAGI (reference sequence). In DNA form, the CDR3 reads TGTGCCAGCAGTTACGAGAGCTTGAACACTGAAGCTTTCTTT. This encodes CASSYESLNTEAFF.

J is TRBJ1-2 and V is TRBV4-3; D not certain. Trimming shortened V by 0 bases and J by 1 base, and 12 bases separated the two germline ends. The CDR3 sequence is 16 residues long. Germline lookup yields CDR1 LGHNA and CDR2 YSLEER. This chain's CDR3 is CASSQELLEGNYGYTF. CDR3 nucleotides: TGCGCCAGCAGCCAAGAGCTACTCGAGGGTAACTATGGCTACACCTTC.

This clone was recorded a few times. In DNA form, the CDR3 reads TGTGCCAGCAGCTTAGCCAGGGTTGGTCACAATGAGCAGTTCTTC. Protein: CASSLARVGHNEQFF. V usage is TRBV7-2 and J usage is TRBJ2-1, with D maybe TRBD1 (5 bases). Germline V lookup: CDR1 SGHTA, CDR2 FQGNSA. V lost 0 bases and J 5 bases, leaving 11 bases between the germline ends. The CDR3 spans 15 residues. Supplemented by reference TRBV7-2 and TRBJ2-1, the full variable domain reads GAGVSQSPSNKVTEKGKDVELRCDPISGHTALYWYRQSLGQGLEFLIYFQGNSAPDKSGLPSDRFSAERTGGSVSTLTIQRTQQEDSAVYLCASSLARVGHNEQFFGPGTRLTVL.

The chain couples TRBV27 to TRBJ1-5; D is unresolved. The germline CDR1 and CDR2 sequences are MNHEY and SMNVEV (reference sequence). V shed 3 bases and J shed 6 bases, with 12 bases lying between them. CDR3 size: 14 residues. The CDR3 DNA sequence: TGTGCCAGCAGTTTTCGGGCCGAGGGTCAGCCCCAGCATTTT. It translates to CASSFRAEGQPQHF.

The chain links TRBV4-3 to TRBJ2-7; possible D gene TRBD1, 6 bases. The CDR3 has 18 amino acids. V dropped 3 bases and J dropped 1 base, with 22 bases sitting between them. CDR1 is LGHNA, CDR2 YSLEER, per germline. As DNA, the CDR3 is TGCGCCAGCAGCCAGGCCCCAGGACCCATTAGGGGGTCCTACGAGCAGTACTTC. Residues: CASSQAPGPIRGSYEQYF.

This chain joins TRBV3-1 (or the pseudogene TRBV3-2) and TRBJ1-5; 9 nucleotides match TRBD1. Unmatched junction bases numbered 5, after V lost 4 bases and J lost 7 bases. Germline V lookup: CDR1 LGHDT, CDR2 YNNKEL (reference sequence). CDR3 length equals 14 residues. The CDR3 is CASSPTGGGQPQHF. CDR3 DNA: TGTGCCAGCAGCCCTACAGGGGGCGGGCAGCCCCAGCATTTT.

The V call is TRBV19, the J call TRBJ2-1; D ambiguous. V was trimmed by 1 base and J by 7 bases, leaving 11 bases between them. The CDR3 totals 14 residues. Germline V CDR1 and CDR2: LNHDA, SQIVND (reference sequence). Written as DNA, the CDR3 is TGTGCCAGTAGTATAGTGACCCCCGGGAATGAGCAGTTCTTC. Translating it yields CASSIVTPGNEQFF.

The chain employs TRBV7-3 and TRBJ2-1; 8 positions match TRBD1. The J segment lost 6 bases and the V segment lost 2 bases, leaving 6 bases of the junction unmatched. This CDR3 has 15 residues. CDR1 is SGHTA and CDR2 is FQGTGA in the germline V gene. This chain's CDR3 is CASSLQGAIGNEQFF. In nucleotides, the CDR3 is TGTGCCAGCAGCTTACAGGGGGCTATAGGCAATGAGCAGTTCTTC.

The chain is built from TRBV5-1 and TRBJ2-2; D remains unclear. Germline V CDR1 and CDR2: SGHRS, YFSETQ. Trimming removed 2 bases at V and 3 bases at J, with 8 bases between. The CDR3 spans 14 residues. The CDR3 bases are TGCGCCAGCAGCTTCCTGACCGACACCGGGGAGCTGTTTTTT. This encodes CASSFLTDTGELFF.

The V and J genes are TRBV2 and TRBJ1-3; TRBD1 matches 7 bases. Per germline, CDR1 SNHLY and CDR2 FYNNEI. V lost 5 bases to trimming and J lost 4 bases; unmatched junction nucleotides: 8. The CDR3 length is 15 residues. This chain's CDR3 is CASSRQTGTGNTIYF. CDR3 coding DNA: TGTGCCAGCAGTCGACAGACAGGGACCGGAAACACCATATATTTT.

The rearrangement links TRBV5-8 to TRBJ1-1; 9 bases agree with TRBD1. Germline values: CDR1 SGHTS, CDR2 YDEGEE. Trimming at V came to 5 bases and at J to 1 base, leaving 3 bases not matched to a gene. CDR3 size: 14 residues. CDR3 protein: CASRLTGGNTEAFF. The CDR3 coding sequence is TGTGCCAGCAGATTGACAGGGGGGAACACTGAAGCTTTCTTT.

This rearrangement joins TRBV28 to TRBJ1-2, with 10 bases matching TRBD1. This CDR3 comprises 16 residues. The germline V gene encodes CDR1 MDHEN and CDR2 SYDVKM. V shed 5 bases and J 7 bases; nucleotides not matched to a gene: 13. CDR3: CASSTVGTGERLGYTF. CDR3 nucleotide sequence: TGTGCCAGCAGTACGGTGGGGACAGGGGAAAGGCTTGGCTACACCTTC.

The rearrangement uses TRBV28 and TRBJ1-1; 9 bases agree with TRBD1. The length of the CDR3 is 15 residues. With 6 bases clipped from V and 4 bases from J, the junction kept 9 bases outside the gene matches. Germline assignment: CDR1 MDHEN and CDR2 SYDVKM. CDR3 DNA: TGTGCCAGCAGCGGGACAGGGAACATGGGCACTGAAGCTTTCTTT. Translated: CASSGTGNMGTEAFF.

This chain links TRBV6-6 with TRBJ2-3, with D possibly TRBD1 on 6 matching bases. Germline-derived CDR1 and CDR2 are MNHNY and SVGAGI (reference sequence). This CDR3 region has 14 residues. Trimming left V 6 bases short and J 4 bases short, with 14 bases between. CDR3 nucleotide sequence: TGTGCCAGCAGACCACGACAGGTTTCAGATACGCAGTATTTT. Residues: CASRPRQVSDTQYF.

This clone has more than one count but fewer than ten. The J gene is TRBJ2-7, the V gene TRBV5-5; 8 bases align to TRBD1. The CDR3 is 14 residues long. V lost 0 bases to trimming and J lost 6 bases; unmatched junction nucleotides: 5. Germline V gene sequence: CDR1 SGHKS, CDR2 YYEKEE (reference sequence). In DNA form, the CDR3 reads TGTGCCAGCAGCTTGGGGACAGGGTTTCTCGAGCAGTACTTC. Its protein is CASSLGTGFLEQYF.

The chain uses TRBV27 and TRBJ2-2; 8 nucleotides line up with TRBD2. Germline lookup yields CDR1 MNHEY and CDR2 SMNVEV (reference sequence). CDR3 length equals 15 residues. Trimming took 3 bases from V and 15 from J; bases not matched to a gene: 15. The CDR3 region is CASSLRPDSSRGVFF. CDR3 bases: TGTGCCAGCAGTTTGAGACCGGACAGCTCGCGGGGGGTGTTTTTT.